This is a list of T cell receptor beta chains from one sample in a study of blood T cells in healthy people across ages. TCRdb used MiXCR to reprocess the 5' RACE reads, holding one entry per CDR3 protein. The table has around 520,000 distinct CDR3 sequences, about 26% seen once; the top ten hold approximately 3.5%. This same sample was also part of a study on T cells of mothers and their children.

Specimen: blood. The receptors come from a boy younger than 10 in good health. CDR3s include the opening cysteine and the closing phenylalanine or tryptophan. D genes are given only for firm matches. Expanded clones get a size class; other rows say once, few or many, or leave the size out.

abundance,j_gene,v_gene,d_gene,CDR3nt,CDR3aa
-,TRBJ2-2,TRBV6-5,TRBD2,TGTGCCAGCAGTTACCTGGGGGGGAACCCTATTCGCGGGATGAAGTCCGGGGAGCTGTTTTTT,CASSYLGGNPIRGMKSGELFF
-,TRBJ1-1,TRBV28,-,TGTGCCAGCAGCACCCAGTGGGGTACCGCGGGCACTGAAGCTTTCTTT,CASSTQWGTAGTEAFF
few,TRBJ2-5,TRBV12-3/TRBV12-4,-,TGTGCCAGCAGCCCAGAGGGGCAGGGGAAAGGGACCCAGTACTTC,CASSPEGQGKGTQYF
-,TRBJ2-7,TRBV7-2,-,TGTGCCAGCAGCGCCCCGGGACGACCCTACGAGCAGTACTTC,CASSAPGRPYEQYF
few,TRBJ2-7,TRBV6-2/TRBV6-3,-,TGTGCCAGCAGCGGGAGTGATCCCTACGAGCAGTACTTC,CASSGSDPYEQYF
few,TRBJ2-1,TRBV5-5,TRBD2,TGTGCCAGCAGCTTGGTGAGGGCTAGCGGGAGGTTGGCTGAGCAGTTCTTC,CASSLVRASGRLAEQFF
-,TRBJ2-7,TRBV5-1,-,TGCACCAGCCGCCTCGGGCAGGCCACCTACGAGCAGTACTTC,CTSRLGQATYEQYF
few,TRBJ2-5,TRBV4-3,-,TGCGCCAGCAGCCAAGATATGGCGACCCAGTACTTC,CASSQDMATQYF
-,TRBJ1-4,TRBV15,-,TGTGCCACCAGCAGAGATCCGGGAAACGAAAAACTGTTTTTT,CATSRDPGNEKLFF
few,TRBJ1-2,TRBV3-1,-,TGTGCCAGCAGCAAGGGACGCGGACAGCTCTATGGCTACACCTTC,CASSKGRGQLYGYTF
many,TRBJ1-4,TRBV18,-,TGTGCCAGCTCACGACAAAGTTCTCCAAGTTCGCCTACAACTAATGAAAAACTGTTTTTT,CASSRQSSPSSPTTNEKLFF
-,TRBJ1-2,TRBV29-1,TRBD1,TGCAGCGTTACAGGGGAAAGGAACTATGGCTACACCTTC,CSVTGERNYGYTF
-,TRBJ2-1,TRBV10-3,-,TGTGCCACACAGAGCAATGAGCAGTTCTTC,CATQSNEQFF
-,TRBJ1-2,TRBV27,TRBD1,TGTGCCAGCAGTTTATGGACAGGGTATGGCTACACCTTC,CASSLWTGYGYTF
few,TRBJ1-2,TRBV27,-,TGTGCCAGCAGTTTAGGCAGGGCGGCCGGCTACACCTTC,CASSLGRAAGYTF
-,TRBJ2-2,TRBV6-5,TRBD2,TGTGCCAGCAGTACCTCTAGCGGGAGTTCCGGGGAGCTGTTTTTT,CASSTSSGSSGELFF
few,TRBJ1-1,TRBV5-5,-,TGTGCCAGCAGCCCGCCAAACCCGGACACTGAAGCTTTCTTT,CASSPPNPDTEAFF
-,TRBJ2-5,TRBV4-2,-,TGTGCCAGCAGCCAAGAGCTAAGGGCGCCCGCGGAGACCCAGTACTTC,CASSQELRAPAETQYF
few,TRBJ1-1,TRBV3-1,-,TGTGCCAGCAGCCACACACAGGGTGTAGGTGAAGCTTTCTTT,CASSHTQGVGEAFF
few,TRBJ2-5,TRBV6-6,-,TGTGCCAGCAGCCTAAAGCAAGAGACCCAGTACTTC,CASSLKQETQYF
-,TRBJ2-1,TRBV7-9,TRBD2,TGTGCCAGCAGCTCGACAGTGACCCAGCGGGAGACGTACAATGAGCAGTTCTTC,CASSSTVTQRETYNEQFF
once,TRBJ1-2,TRBV29-1,TRBD1,TGCAGCGTTGAGGGGACAGCTAACTATGGCTACACCTTC,CSVEGTANYGYTF
-,TRBJ1-1,TRBV19,-,TGTGCCAGTAGTATCATTGGGGGATTGAACACTGAAGCTTTCTTT,CASSIIGGLNTEAFF
many,TRBJ2-2,TRBV7-3,TRBD2,TGTGCCAGCAGCCGAGGAGGCGGGGGGCTTGCGAACACCGGGGAGCTGTTTTTT,CASSRGGGGLANTGELFF
-,TRBJ2-3,TRBV7-9,TRBD2,TGTGCCAGCAGCTTCCGGGGGGTCACAGATACGCAGTATTTT,CASSFRGVTDTQYF
-,TRBJ2-1,TRBV12-3/TRBV12-4,TRBD1,TGTGCCAGCAACACAGGGGGCTTCTACAATGAGCAGTTCTTC,CASNTGGFYNEQFF
few,TRBJ2-7,TRBV7-2,-,TGTGCCAGCAGCTTGAGTTCTGCCTACGAGCAGTACTTC,CASSLSSAYEQYF
-,TRBJ2-7,TRBV4-3,TRBD2,TGCGCCAGCAGCCAAGACAAAGGGGCCGGGACTAGAGGCGAGCAGTACTTC,CASSQDKGAGTRGEQYF
few,TRBJ2-7,TRBV28,TRBD2,TGTGCCAGCAGGCGGACTAGCGGGAGAGGGGAGCAGTACTTC,CASRRTSGRGEQYF
many,TRBJ1-2,TRBV29-1,TRBD1,TGCAGCGTCATACTTCAGGGGGCTGGGGGCTACACCTTC,CSVILQGAGGYTF
few,TRBJ2-1,TRBV2,TRBD2,TGTGCCAGCAGTGAACTTCTAGCGGGGGACAATGAGCAGTTCTTC,CASSELLAGDNEQFF
-,TRBJ1-4,TRBV19,TRBD1,TGTGCCAGCAGAGGACAGGGCGGAGGAACTAATGAAAAACTGTTTTTT,CASRGQGGGTNEKLFF
-,TRBJ1-4,TRBV7-9,-,TGTGCCAGCAGCGCGGACATGGCTAATGAAAAACTGTTTTTT,CASSADMANEKLFF
-,TRBJ2-5,TRBV30,-,TGTGCCTGGAGTGTACGGCCGGGGGAGGACCAGTACTTC,CAWSVRPGEDQYF
-,TRBJ2-1,TRBV19,TRBD2,TGTGCCAGTAGTGCGGTGACTAGCGGAACCTGCCCCCTCAATGAGCAGTTCTTC,CASSAVTSGTCPLNEQFF
few,TRBJ2-7,TRBV20-1,TRBD2,TGCAGTGCTCAACGCGGGGGGACCTACGAGCAGTACTTC,CSAQRGGTYEQYF
-,TRBJ1-2,TRBV6-5,-,TGTGCCAGTAGTTATGGAACCCTTTGGGGCTACACCTTC,CASSYGTLWGYTF
few,TRBJ2-1,TRBV9,-,TGTGCCAGCAGCGTAAACGTAGGGGGGGATGAGCAGTTCTTC,CASSVNVGGDEQFF
-,TRBJ2-1,TRBV12-3/TRBV12-4,-,TGTGCCAGCACCGAGCAGCGGTCCTACAATGAGCAGTTCTTC,CASTEQRSYNEQFF
-,TRBJ2-1,TRBV15,TRBD1,TGTGCCACCAGCGGTGACAGGGGACTTTACAATGAGCAGTTCTTC,CATSGDRGLYNEQFF
few,TRBJ2-7,TRBV11-2,-,TGTGCCAGCAAAAAGGCAGGGGGGCACTACGAGCAGTACTTC,CASKKAGGHYEQYF
few,TRBJ1-1,TRBV27,TRBD1,TGTGCCAGCAGTTTAGCGGGGACAGGGGGCAGAGGCACTGAAGCTTTCTTT,CASSLAGTGGRGTEAFF
-,TRBJ2-6,TRBV10-3,-,TGTGCCATCAGTGAGAATAAGGTCTCTGGGGCCAACGTCCTGACTTTC,CAISENKVSGANVLTF
few,TRBJ2-7,TRBV6-6,-,TGTGCCAGCAGTCACGATAGGAGCCGCGAGCAGTACTTC,CASSHDRSREQYF
few,TRBJ2-7,TRBV3-1,TRBD2,TGTGCCAGCAGCCGGAAGCGGGGGGGTGAAGAGCAGTACTTC,CASSRKRGGEEQYF
-,TRBJ1-2,TRBV13,-,TGTGCCAGCAGCTTAGGTCCAGGTTCCTATGGCTACACCTTC,CASSLGPGSYGYTF
-,TRBJ2-6,TRBV29-1,-,TGCTCCTGCGGGGAAACCTCTGGGGCCAACGTCCTGACTTTC,CSCGETSGANVLTF
-,TRBJ2-1,TRBV5-6,TRBD2,TGTGCCAGCCTTGTGGGGGGGAATGAGCAGTTCTTC,CASLVGGNEQFF
few,TRBJ1-4,TRBV6-1,TRBD1,TGTGCCAGCAGTGAAATTGGTTCCGGGACAGGGCTTTTT,CASSEIGSGTGLF
few,TRBJ1-6,TRBV2,-,TGTGCCAGCAGTGCGACAGGCGGTGATTCACCCCTCCACTTT,CASSATGGDSPLHF
few,TRBJ1-1,TRBV2,-,TGTGCCAGCACTCGACCAAACACTGAAGCTTTCTTT,CASTRPNTEAFF